This entry concerns a single T cell receptor beta chain. The target antigen is unknown. A junction end diverges from the germline sequence, so it may reflect a read error. Clones were sequenced by immunoSEQ multiplex PCR, and TCRdb holds only the in-frame ones, with some missing. The profile shows 85,000 to 120,000 clones, 88% of them singletons. The sample comes from a study of cytomegalovirus exposure and HLA in healthy donors. The overall study: The same platform used for the approximately 700 first-cohort repertoires was also used for the approximately 120 validation repertoires, as a later analysis reported. Study results and limitations: Reports credit the classifier with highly specific, highly sensitive diagnosis of cytomegalovirus status. The study found most TCR sequences rare, yet found some public TCRs in many donors. It was found in a later analysis that first-cohort TCR clusters tended to co-occur in the 130 or so validation repertoires.

The V gene's germline CDR1 is LNHDA and CDR2 SQIVND (reference sequence). The CDR3 has 15 residues. This sequence joins TRBV19 and TRBJ1-1, with 7 positions matching TRBD1. Sequencing input: PBMCs. This clonotype was sampled from a woman aged 18-29 years in good health and CMV-seropositive. The CDR3 protein is CASSTRDRRNSEAFF. For the CDR3, the DNA is TGTGCCAGTAGTACCCGGGACAGAAGGAACAGTGAAGCTTTCTTT. Combining the CDR3 with reference TRBV19 and TRBJ1-1 gives the whole variable domain DGGITQSPKYLFRKEGQNVTLSCEQNLNHDAMYWYRQDPGQGLRLIYYSQIVNDFQKGDIAEGYSVSREKKESFPLTVTSAQKNPTAFYLCASSTRDRRNSEAFFGQGTRLTVV.